This TCR beta chain appears in the sequencing data of a study of identical twins. The cDNA had a unique molecular identifier and a template-switch universal primer site. TCRdb ran MiXCR on the 5' RACE reads and lists one entry per CDR3 protein. The sample contains hundreds of thousands of distinct CDR3 sequences, around a sixth of which appear only once. Broader study findings: Cross-sectional statistical analysis was relied on for the conclusions, without the same donors being followed. Abundant beta clonotypes from cord blood bore fewer insertions; memory repertoires lacked this pattern.

Remarks on this clonotype: Its antigen is unidentified.

The data also belong to a second study, concerning T cells expressing NK-cell markers.

The sample consisted of PBMCs. This TCR came from a woman in her late teens or twenties in good health.

This CDR3 is CASARTGPDTQYF. In DNA form, the CDR3 reads TGTGCTAGTGCCCGGACAGGACCAGATACGCAGTATTTT. This chain connects TRBV12-5 to TRBJ2-3, with 7 bases lining up with TRBD1. CDR1 is LGHNT, CDR2 FRNRAP, per germline. The CDR3 contains 13 residues. V dropped 7 bases and J dropped 4; count of bases not matched to a gene: 5.